This record covers a single T cell receptor beta chain. The sample is drawn from a study of CD8 T cells in Susac syndrome. Reverse transcription of roughly 0.5 to 1 ug RNA was carried out with random hexamers. TCR beta CDR3 was amplified by immunoSEQ multiplex PCR. This amplification extended across 54 Vbeta and 13 Jbeta segments. One entry per CDR3 protein, called by TCRdb with MiXCR from the immunoSEQ multiplex PCR reads. The table has over 300,000 distinct CDR3 sequences, about 92% seen once. TCR beta sequences were obtained from blood CD8+ and CD4+ T cells. It was treatment-naive patients with stable or active relapsing-remitting disease who made up the multiple sclerosis controls. FACS enriched CD8+ TEMRA cells, while bulk CD8+ and CD4+ were negatively isolated. Sequenced: CD4+ T cells from PBMCs. This sequence was found in a human donor with multiple sclerosis.

This CDR3 reads CSGAGQGVLSTDTQYF. The CDR3 nucleotides read TGCAGCGGCGCGGGACAGGGGGTCCTCTCGACAGATACGCAGTATTTT. This sequence joins TRBV29-1 and TRBJ2-3; 11 bases fit TRBD1. CDR1 and CDR2 from the germline V gene are SQVTM and ANQGSEA. The CDR3 spans 16 residues. V was clipped by 7 bases and J by 3 bases; unmatched bases: 12.